This TCR beta chain was identified during a study of blood T cell repertoires in COVID-19. At the level of the study: The United States, Italy and Spain supplied acute and convalescent COVID-19 samples.

Clones were sequenced by immunoSEQ multiplex PCR, and TCRdb holds only the in-frame ones, with some missing. The sample has a few hundred thousand clones; about 86% are singletons. The CDR3 contains 12 residues. In germline, CDR1 is LNHDA, CDR2 SQIVND (reference sequence). V was clipped by 10 bases and J by 5 bases; unmatched bases: 3. Participants came from around 25 US areas, aged about 18 to 90 years. Clinical history reported by participants formed the basis on which cohorts were assigned. The chain has TRBV19 and TRBJ2-2; 8 bases fit TRBD2. Sequencing input: PBMCs or T cells enriched from blood (not recorded which). This receptor was taken from a middle-aged woman with acute COVID-19. The CDR3 protein is CATGGGTGELFF. Written as DNA, the CDR3 is TGTGCCACCGGGGGGGGGACCGGGGAGCTGTTTTTT.